This T cell receptor (beta chain) derives from a study of CD8 T cells in ankylosing spondylitis. Whole-study results and caveats: Among TCR beta sequences, a motif of under ten highly homologous variants appeared characteristic of ankylosing spondylitis blood.

This CDR3 region has 16 residues. Germline V gene data show CDR1 as MNHEY and CDR2 as SVGAGI. V lost 0 bases to trimming and J lost 2 bases; unmatched junction nucleotides: 3. Quantitative 5'-RACE was performed with molecular barcodes, and it yielded the TCR beta libraries. Via MiXCR, TCRdb re-called the 5' RACE reads, giving one row per CDR3 protein. The repertoire holds under 400,000 distinct CDR3 sequences, with roughly 11% as singletons. Worth noting for this clonotype: The antigen remains undetermined.

This chain connects TRBV6-5 to TRBJ2-7, with TRBD2 matching 11 bases. The material sequenced was blood, either unsorted or a sorted T cell fraction (not recorded which). The TCR sequence derives from a female donor with ankylosing spondylitis or in good health (not recorded which). The CDR3 spells CASSYSPLAGAYEQYF. The CDR3 DNA sequence: TGTGCCAGCAGTTACTCTCCACTAGCGGGGGCCTACGAGCAGTACTTC.